Listed here are 29 T cell receptor beta chains from one sample, sequenced in a study of regulatory T cells in long-lasting Graves disease. Investigators prepared the TCR beta libraries by applying iRepertoire HTBI primers and Arm-PCR of CDR3 regions. TCRdb reprocessed the multiplex PCR reads via MiXCR and lists one record per CDR3 protein. The sample carries almost 350,000 distinct CDR3 sequences, about 19% recorded once. Stated time point: persistent/refractory GD, antithyroid drugs over 5 years with positive TRAb. The TCR library was prepared using RNA isolated from PBMCs. Sequenced here: peripheral blood mononuclear cells (PBMCs), sampled when the disease was refractory, from a patient treated with antithyroid drugs. The receptors derive from a female donor with Graves disease.

This clonotype was observed a handful of times. V and J are TRBV7-2 and TRBJ1-6; D is unclear. The germline gives CDR1 SGHTA, CDR2 FQGNSA. This CDR3 has 14 amino acids. Trimming took 2 bases from V and 10 from J, leaving 12 bases between them. The CDR3 DNA reads as TGTGCCAGCAGCTTACCCGCGTCAGGCTCACCCCTCCACTTT. Translation: CASSLPASGSPLHF.

Notes on this clonotype: A much larger clone lies one base from this, so it may be a read error. The chain has TRBV9 and TRBJ1-1; D not certain. The CDR3 extends over 13 amino acids. V was pared by 3 bases and J by 1 base, with 7 bases between. The germline CDR1 and CDR2 sequences are SGDLS and YYNGEE. The chain's CDR3 is CASSAAQNTEAFF. CDR3 bases: TGTGCCAGCAGCGCAGCACAGAACACTGAAGCTTTCTTT.

This clonotype was recorded many times. This chain uses TRBV2 with TRBJ2-5; 8 bases agree with TRBD1. Germline V gene sequence: CDR1 SNHLY, CDR2 FYNNEI. The CDR3 loop spans 13 amino acids. J gave up 4 bases and V 6 bases, and 4 bases lay outside the gene matches. In nucleotides, the CDR3 is TGTGCCAGCAGACTTCAGGGGGCAGAGACCCAGTACTTC. Encoded protein: CASRLQGAETQYF.

V gene TRBV15 combines with J gene TRBJ1-2; D remains unclear. V was trimmed by 0 bases and J by 4 bases, leaving 12 bases between them. Germline lookup yields CDR1 LNHNV and CDR2 YYDKDF (reference sequence). The CDR3 spans 15 residues. This CDR3 is CATSRDNREGYGYTF. CDR3 DNA: TGTGCCACCAGCAGAGATAACAGAGAGGGCTATGGCTACACCTTC.

This clonotype was seen once. The chain joins TRBV15 to TRBJ1-6; 8 bases are a match to TRBD1. V lost 3 bases, J lost 8 bases, and 9 bases stayed unmatched. Germline V gene lookup returns CDR1 LNHNV and CDR2 YYDKDF (reference sequence). The CDR3 is made up of 16 amino acids. CDR3 DNA: TGTGCCACCAGCAGCCCGGACAGGGCGTTATATTCACCCCTCCACTTT. It codes for CATSSPDRALYSPLHF. The full variable domain, in which reference TRBV15 and TRBJ1-6 provide the parts outside the CDR3, is DAMVIQNPRYQVTQFGKPVTLSCSQTLNHNVMYWYQQKSSQAPKLLFHYYDKDFNNEADTPDNFQSRRPNTSFCFLDIRSPGLGDTAMYLCATSSPDRALYSPLHFGNGTRLTVT.

This clonotype was seen repeatedly, ten times or more. The J gene is TRBJ1-1, the V gene TRBV12-3 or TRBV12-4; 9 positions match TRBD1. There are 15 residues in the CDR3. Trimming cost V 6 bases and J 3 bases; bases outside gene matches: 8. Here the CDR3 reads CASSKGQGRHTEAFF. CDR3 DNA sequence: TGTGCCAGCAGCAAAGGACAGGGGCGACACACTGAAGCTTTCTTT.

At least ten counts were recorded for this clonotype. This chain connects TRBV7-9 to TRBJ2-5; 12 bases match TRBD1. V was clipped by 3 bases and J by 5 bases; unmatched bases: 7. The CDR3 extends over 16 amino acids. The V gene's germline CDR1 is SEHNR and CDR2 FQNEAQ (reference sequence). The CDR3 DNA is TGTGCCAGCAGCTTCGGGGACAGGGGGCGTCGGGAGACCCAGTACTTC. It encodes CASSFGDRGRRETQYF.

This clonotype was seen many times. This chain links TRBV11-2 with TRBJ2-5; D could derive from TRBD1 or TRBD2 (6 bases each). V lost 3 bases, J lost 4 bases, and 15 bases lay in between. Germline CDR1 is SGHAT and CDR2 is FQNNGV. The CDR3 consists of 15 residues. This chain's CDR3 is CASSFQTGRTETQYF. The CDR3 bases are TGTGCCAGCAGCTTTCAAACAGGGAGGACAGAGACCCAGTACTTC.

This clonotype occurred many times. The chain has TRBV12-3 or TRBV12-4 and TRBJ2-2, with D uncertain. The length of the CDR3 is 12 residues. The V end lost 6 bases, the J end lost 8 bases, and 10 bases lay between the germline ends. The CDR3 nucleotides are TGTGCCAGCAGGTACCTCATGGGGGAGCTGTTTTTT. Translation gives CASRYLMGELFF.

This clonotype was detected many times. The rearrangement links TRBV6-1 to TRBJ2-2, with TRBD1 matching 9 bases. The CDR3 is 15 amino acids. Trimming removed 4 bases from V and 4 bases from J; junction bases left unmatched: 4. In germline, CDR1 is MNHNS, CDR2 SASEGT. CDR3 bases: TGTGCCAGCAGTGCCCGGGACAGGGTCACCGGGGAGCTGTTTTTT. Protein product: CASSARDRVTGELFF.

The rearrangement uses TRBV6-2 or TRBV6-3 and TRBJ2-2; 16 nucleotides line up with TRBD2. There are 17 residues in the CDR3. V trimming: 6 bases; J trimming: 7 bases; junction bases outside the gene matches: 8. CDR1 and CDR2 (germline): MNHEY, SVGEGT. In nucleotides, the CDR3 is TGTGCCAGCAGCCGGGGACTAGCGGGAGGGCCCGACGGGGAGCTGTTTTTT. Amino acids: CASSRGLAGGPDGELFF.

The genes are TRBV5-1 and TRBJ2-7; weak D call: TRBD1 (6 bases). CDR1 and CDR2 from the germline V gene are SGHRS and YFSETQ. V lost 0 bases to trimming and J lost 7 bases, with 20 bases between them. The CDR3 is made up of 16 amino acids. CDR3 DNA sequence: TGCGCCAGCAGCTTGGCCTCCTACAGGGATCTAGGTGAGCAGTACTTC. As protein: CASSLASYRDLGEQYF.

The gene calls are TRBV20-1 and TRBJ1-1; 7 bases map to TRBD1. V lost 5 bases, J lost 0 bases, and 3 bases stayed unmatched. The CDR3 length is 13 residues. Looked up from germline, CDR1 is DFQATT and CDR2 is SNEGSKA (reference sequence). CDR3 DNA sequence: TGCAGTGCTTACCAGGGGGTGAACACTGAAGCTTTCTTT. Its protein product is CSAYQGVNTEAFF.

To note about this clonotype: A read error may explain this, as a much larger clone is one base away. The rearrangement links TRBV6-2 or TRBV6-3 to TRBJ1-5; 8 nucleotides agree with TRBD1. This CDR3 contains 16 residues. Per germline, CDR1 MNHEY and CDR2 SVGEGT. In nucleotides, the CDR3 is TGTGCCGGCAGTTACCTGGACAGGGATAGCAATCAGCCCCAGCATTTT. This translates into CAGSYLDRDSNQPQHF.

This clonotype was picked up many times. This chain connects TRBV12-5 to TRBJ2-4; TRBD1 aligns across 8 bases. V trimming: 2 bases; J trimming: 9 bases; junction bases outside the gene matches: 9. The CDR3 spans 15 residues. Germline CDR1 LGHNT, CDR2 FRNRAP. CDR3 in amino acids: CASGLSRGRGTIQYF. CDR3 nucleotide sequence: TGTGCTAGTGGTTTGTCCAGGGGGCGGGGAACCATTCAGTACTTC.

This clonotype was seen at least ten times. This chain connects TRBV7-2 to TRBJ2-4, with a tentative D call TRBD2 (6 bases). Germline loops: CDR1 SGHTA, CDR2 FQGNSA. V gave up 1 base and J gave up 0 bases, with 10 bases separating them. The CDR3 spans 16 residues. The CDR3 nucleotides read TGTGCCAGCAGCTTAGAGGTGGGACTAGCCAAAAACATTCAGTACTTC. This sequence encodes CASSLEVGLAKNIQYF.

This clonotype showed up just a few times. A single base separates this from a much larger clone, so it may be a read error. CDR3 bases: TGTGCCAGCAACGGAAAGGGGAGGGTCGGCACTGAAGCTTTCTTT. Protein sequence: CASNGKGRVGTEAFF. The rearrangement links TRBV7-2 to TRBJ1-1; D possibly corresponds to TRBD1 (5 bases). Germline values: CDR1 SGHTA, CDR2 FQGNSA. The CDR3 totals 15 residues. V was cut by 7 bases and J by 4 bases, with 19 bases left in between.

This chain uses TRBV4-1 with TRBJ2-5, with D perhaps assigned TRBD1 or TRBD2 (6 bases each). Trimming removed 4 bases at V and 1 base at J, with 16 bases between. From germline, CDR1 is MGHRA and CDR2 YSYEKL. The CDR3 has 16 residues. In nucleotides, the CDR3 is TGCGCCAGCAGCCCCATGTCGTGGGGGGCCCAAGAGACCCAGTACTTC. Translated, it gives CASSPMSWGAQETQYF.

In DNA form, the CDR3 reads TGTGCCAGCAGCTGTGTCCCAGGGATCAGGGATGAAAAACTGTTTTTT. This translates into CASSCVPGIRDEKLFF. The chain is built from TRBV5-7 and TRBJ1-4; weak D call: TRBD1 (5 bases). TRBV5-7 counts as an open reading frame of uncertain function. Trimming shortened V by 3 bases and J by 6 bases, and 18 bases separated the two germline ends. The length of the CDR3 is 16 residues.

This chain links TRBV20-1 with TRBJ1-5; D might be TRBD1 (6 bases). The V and J ends lost 0 bases and 2 bases respectively, with 8 bases between them. The CDR3 totals 14 residues. Germline V gene data show CDR1 as DFQATT and CDR2 as SNEGSKA (reference sequence). In DNA, the CDR3 is TGCAGTGCTAGAGATGCAGGGGGCAATCAGCCCCAGCATTTT. Translated: CSARDAGGNQPQHF.

This clonotype was counted only a few times. This chain connects TRBV5-6 to TRBJ2-7; D remains unclear. The CDR3 consists of 16 residues. Trimming removed 3 bases from V and 7 bases from J, with 23 bases in between. From germline, CDR1 is SGHDT and CDR2 YYEEEE. In DNA form, the CDR3 reads TGTGCCAGCAGCTATCGCCGAAGCCAACCCCAGGTTGAGCAGTACTTC. It encodes CASSYRRSQPQVEQYF.

V gene TRBV2 combines with J gene TRBJ2-2; the match to TRBD2 covers 7 bases. V lost 8 bases and J lost 2; bases outside the gene matches: 5. Germline lookup yields CDR1 SNHLY and CDR2 FYNNEI. This CDR3 has 14 residues. CDR3 nucleotides: TGTGCCAGCGAGGGAGGGGACAACACCGGGGAGCTGTTTTTT. Translated: CASEGGDNTGELFF.

This clonotype appeared many times. The chain joins TRBV7-9 to TRBJ2-5, with a tentative D call TRBD2 (5 bases). CDR1 is SEHNR and CDR2 is FQNEAQ in the germline V gene (reference sequence). Between the trimmed V and J ends, which lost 4 bases and 5 bases, there was a span of 11 bases. The CDR3 is 13 amino acids. The CDR3 loop reads CASSYERGETQYF. CDR3 DNA: TGTGCCAGCAGCTATGAGCGAGGGGAGACCCAGTACTTC.

This clonotype was counted ten times or more. V and J are TRBV9 and TRBJ2-5, with TRBD1 identical over 9 bases. The CDR3 contains 16 residues. Per germline, CDR1 SGDLS and CDR2 YYNGEE. With 4 bases clipped from V and 5 bases from J, the junction kept 12 bases outside the gene matches. DNA of the CDR3: TGTGCCAGCAGCCATACCGGGACAGGGTTTGCGGAGACCCAGTACTTC. It is translated as CASSHTGTGFAETQYF.

This clonotype was seen more than once but under ten times. The V call is TRBV20-1, the J call TRBJ2-7, with 8 bases fitting TRBD1. CDR1 and CDR2 (germline): DFQATT, SNEGSKA (reference sequence). The CDR3 sequence is 16 residues long. V lost 0 bases to trimming and J lost 3 bases; unmatched junction nucleotides: 10. CDR3 protein: CSARDVSGQGVYEQYF. The CDR3 region has the DNA TGCAGTGCTAGAGATGTCAGCGGACAGGGAGTCTACGAGCAGTACTTC.

There are many counts of this clonotype. The chain employs TRBV10-3 and TRBJ1-1; the D gene is possibly TRBD1 (5 bases). V was clipped by 0 bases and J by 4 bases, with 12 bases between them. CDR3 length: 15 residues. CDR1 is ENHRY and CDR2 is SYGVKD in the germline V gene. CDR3 sequence (DNA): TGTGCCATCAGTGAGTCGAGGGATGGGGCCACTGAAGCTTTCTTT. Residues: CAISESRDGATEAFF.

This clonotype was detected many times. The chain links TRBV29-1 to TRBJ2-7; D may match TRBD1 or TRBD2 (5 bases each). V dropped 4 bases and J dropped 3 bases, with 16 bases sitting between them. This CDR3 contains 14 residues. Per germline, CDR1 SQVTM and CDR2 ANQGSEA. The CDR3 nucleotides are TGCAGCGTTGTGCCCGACGGGGACCGCTACGAGCAGTACTTC. Amino acid sequence: CSVVPDGDRYEQYF.

This clonotype was observed at least ten times. The V gene is TRBV27, the J gene TRBJ2-7; 9 bases line up with TRBD2. The CDR3 consists of 17 residues. Losses at the gene ends were 3 bases for V and 3 bases for J; bases not matched to a gene: 12. CDR1 is MNHEY, CDR2 SMNVEV, per germline (reference sequence). CDR3 sequence (DNA): TGTGCCAGCAGTTTTGTAAAGGCTAGCGGGGTAGTCTACGAGCAGTACTTC. It encodes CASSFVKASGVVYEQYF.

This clonotype was recorded only once. The V and J genes are TRBV5-1 and TRBJ2-5, with 13 bases identical to TRBD2. The junction had 6 bases not matched to a gene; V was cut back by 0 bases and J by 1 base. Germline V CDR1 and CDR2: SGHRS, YFSETQ. The CDR3 has 18 residues. The CDR3 nucleotides read TGCGCCAGCAGCTTGGAGACTAGCGGGAGGACAACCCAAGAGACCCAGTACTTC. Protein product: CASSLETSGRTTQETQYF.